This TCR beta chain was recorded in a study of CD8 T cells in ankylosing spondylitis. About this clonotype: Its antigen is undetermined.

Regarding the study as a whole: Disease-linked clones bore a CD8+ phenotype, appearing relatively rarely in peripheral blood. Typical of ankylosing spondylitis blood, it appeared, was a TCR beta motif of several highly homologous variants.

V shed 6 bases and J shed 0 bases, with 2 bases lying between them. The CDR3 is 12 amino acids. Quantitative 5'-RACE with molecular barcodes was used to make the TCR beta libraries. From the 5' RACE reads, TCRdb called clonotypes with MiXCR, one entry per CDR3 protein. The table shows 450,000 or so distinct CDR3 sequences, with roughly 25% occurring only once. The TCR was taken from a male donor with ankylosing spondylitis. The chain links TRBV12-3 or TRBV12-4 to TRBJ1-4, with D uncertain. Sequencing used blood, either unsorted or a sorted T cell fraction (not recorded which). The CDR3 DNA sequence: TGTGCCAGCAGAACAACTAATGAAAAACTGTTTTTT. Its translation: CASRTTNEKLFF.